This TCR beta chain is from a study of blood T cell repertoires in COVID-19. About the research overall: COVID-19 samples from acute and convalescent phases originated in the United States, Italy and Spain. The cDNA or gDNA used as material had been derived from T cells, B-cell-depleted T cells, or PBMCs.

Germline V gene data show CDR1 as MDHEN and CDR2 as SYDVKM. The length of the CDR3 is 11 residues. In the case of this clone: Germline and junction disagree at one end, which may indicate a read error.

Original analysis: The authors estimated nucleated cell counts from reference gene primer amplification. Profiling relied on immunoSEQ multiplex PCR, and the TCRdb table lists in-frame clones only, not all of them. D and trimming come from the DNA, and the V and J calls and clone size come from that table. This table holds 120,000 or so clones, roughly four fifths found once. Sequenced sample: peripheral blood. The TCR was taken from a man aged 55 to 69 with acute or convalescent COVID-19. The J gene is TRBJ1-1, the V gene TRBV28, with D possibly being TRBD1 (6 bases). The CDR3 bases are TGTGCCACCACTATGACAGGTCGCAGTGAATTT. Its protein product is CATTMTGRSEF.